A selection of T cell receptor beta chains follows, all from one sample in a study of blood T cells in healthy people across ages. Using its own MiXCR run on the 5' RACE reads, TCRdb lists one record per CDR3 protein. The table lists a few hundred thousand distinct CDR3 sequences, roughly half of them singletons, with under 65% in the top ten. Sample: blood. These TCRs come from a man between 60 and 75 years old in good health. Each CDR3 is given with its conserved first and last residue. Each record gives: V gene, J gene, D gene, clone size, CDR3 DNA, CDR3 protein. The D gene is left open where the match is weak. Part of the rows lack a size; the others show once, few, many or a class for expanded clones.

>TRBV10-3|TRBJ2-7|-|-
TGTGCCATGGGGGCCCTAGAGGGGTTCGTCGGCGAGCAGTACTTC
CAMGALEGFVGEQYF
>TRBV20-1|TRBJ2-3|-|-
TGCAGTGCCGCTAGGGACTCCACAGATACGCAGTATTTT
CSAARDSTDTQYF
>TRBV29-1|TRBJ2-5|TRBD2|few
TGCAGCGTTCCCGGATGGACTAGCGGAGAGACCCAGTACTTC
CSVPGWTSGETQYF
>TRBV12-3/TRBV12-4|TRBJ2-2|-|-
TGTGCCAGCAGTTTAGGTCTTGGGGAGCTGTTTTTT
CASSLGLGELFF
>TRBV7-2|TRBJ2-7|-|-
TGTGCCAGCAGCTTAGATCCCATCTACGGCGAGCAGTACTTC
CASSLDPIYGEQYF
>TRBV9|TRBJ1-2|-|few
TGTGCCAGCAGCCCCGAAAACTATGGCTACACCTTC
CASSPENYGYTF
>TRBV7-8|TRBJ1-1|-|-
TGTGCCAGCAGCTTAGTCTTGGCCGCGAACACTGAAGCTTTCTTT
CASSLVLAANTEAFF
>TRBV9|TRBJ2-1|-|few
TGTGCCAGCAGCGTAGCTACGACGGGAGCCTACAATGAGCAGTTCTTC
CASSVATTGAYNEQFF
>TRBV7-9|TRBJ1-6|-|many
TGTGCCAGCAGTTCACCCGACTGGGACTATAATTCACCCCTCCACTTT
CASSSPDWDYNSPLHF
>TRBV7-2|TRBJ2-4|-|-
TGTGCCAGCAGCCCCAAGGCGGGCAAAAACATTCAGTACTTC
CASSPKAGKNIQYF
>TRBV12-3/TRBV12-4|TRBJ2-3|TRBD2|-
TGTGCCAGCAGTTGGAGCGGGGGGGCCGGAGATGCGCAGTATTTT
CASSWSGGAGDAQYF
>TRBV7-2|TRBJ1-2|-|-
TGTGCCAGCAGCCCCGACAGTCCAGCGGGCTACACCTTC
CASSPDSPAGYTF
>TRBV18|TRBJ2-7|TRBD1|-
TGTGCCAGCTCACCTCAGAAAGGGGGCCAGGAAGAGCAGTACTTC
CASSPQKGGQEEQYF
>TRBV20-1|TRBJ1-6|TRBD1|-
TGCAGTGCTAGACGACAGGGGGGTAGTACACCCCTCCACTTT
CSARRQGGSTPLHF
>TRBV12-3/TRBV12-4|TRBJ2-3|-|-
TGTGCCAGCAGACGCACAGATACGCAGTATTTT
CASRRTDTQYF
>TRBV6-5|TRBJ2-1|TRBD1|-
TGTGCCAGCAGACAGGGGACCTCCAATGAGCAGTTCTTC
CASRQGTSNEQFF
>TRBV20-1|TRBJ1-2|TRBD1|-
TGCAGTGCTTCCTGGACAGGCTCAGGGGGCTACACCTTC
CSASWTGSGGYTF
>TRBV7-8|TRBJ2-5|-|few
TGTGCCGCCAACGGGGGGCAGACTACCCTCCAAGAGACCCAGTACTTC
CAANGGQTTLQETQYF
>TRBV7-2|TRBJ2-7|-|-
TGTGCCAGCAGCGTGCGACCGGCCCGGGACCGCTACGAGCAGTACTTC
CASSVRPARDRYEQYF
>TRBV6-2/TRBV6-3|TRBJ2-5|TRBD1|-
TGTGCCAGTAGCCATACCCAGTGGCAAACAGGGGCACAAGAGACCCAGTACTTC
CASSHTQWQTGAQETQYF
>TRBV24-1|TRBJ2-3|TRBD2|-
TGTGCCACCAGTGCCCAAAGACTAGCGGGAGGAGGCACAGATACGCAGTATTTT
CATSAQRLAGGGTDTQYF
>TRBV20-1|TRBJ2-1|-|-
TGCAGTGCTAGAGATCGGCAAGGACTCAATGAGCAGTTCTTC
CSARDRQGLNEQFF
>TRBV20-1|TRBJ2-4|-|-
TGCAGTGCTAGTAGCAGGGTTGAAAACATTCAGTACTTC
CSASSRVENIQYF
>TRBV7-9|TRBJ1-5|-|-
TGTGCCAGCAGCTTAGGTCAGGGCCCCGGCGGGAATCAGCCCCAGCATTTT
CASSLGQGPGGNQPQHF
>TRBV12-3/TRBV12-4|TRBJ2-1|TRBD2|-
TGTGCCAGCAGCCGGGGGGGCACCCACAATGAGCAGTTCTTC
CASSRGGTHNEQFF
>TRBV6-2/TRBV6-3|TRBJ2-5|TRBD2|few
TGTGCCAGCAGTTCCCTAGCGGGTCACGAGACCCAGTACTTC
CASSSLAGHETQYF
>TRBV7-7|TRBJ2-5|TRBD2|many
TGTGCTAGCAGCCCCAATAGCGGGAGGACCCAAGAGACCCAGTACTTC
CASSPNSGRTQETQYF
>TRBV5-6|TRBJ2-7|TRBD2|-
TGTGCCAGCAGCGTGCGCGGGGGAGGCTACGAGCAGTACTTC
CASSVRGGGYEQYF
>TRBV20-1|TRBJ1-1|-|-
TGCGGGGTAGTCAGGCGCATGAACACTGAAGCTTTCTTT
CGVVRRMNTEAFF
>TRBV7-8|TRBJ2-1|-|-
TGTGCCAGCAGCCCCGGCGGAGGACGGAGGAGTGAGCAGTTCTTC
CASSPGGGRRSEQFF
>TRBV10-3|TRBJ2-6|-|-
TGTGCCATCAGTGATGGGGACCACTCTGGGGCCAACGTCCTGACTTTC
CAISDGDHSGANVLTF
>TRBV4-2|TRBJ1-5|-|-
TGTGCCAGCAGCCAAGATACTGGGCAGAGAGATCAGCCCCAGCATTTT
CASSQDTGQRDQPQHF
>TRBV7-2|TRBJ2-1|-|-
TGTGCCAGCAGTTTCACTTCCAATGAGCAGTTCTTC
CASSFTSNEQFF
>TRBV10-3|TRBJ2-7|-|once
TGTGCCATCAGTGAGTCCCCAGAGACCCAGAACTTC
CAISESPETQNF
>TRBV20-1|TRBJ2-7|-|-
TGCAGTGCTAGTTCCACCTACGAGCAGTACTTC
CSASSTYEQYF
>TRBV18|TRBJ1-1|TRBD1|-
TGTGCCAGCTCACCACCCTCGGGACAGGGAGGCACTGAAGCTTTCTTT
CASSPPSGQGGTEAFF
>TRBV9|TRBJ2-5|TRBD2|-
TGTGCCAGCAGCGCGCCCACGGGGGGGTTTGGGCAAGAGACCCAGTACTTC
CASSAPTGGFGQETQYF
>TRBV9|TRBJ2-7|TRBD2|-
TGTGCCAGCAGCGTAGAGATGGGGGGGAGGTACAATGAGCAGTACTTC
CASSVEMGGRYNEQYF
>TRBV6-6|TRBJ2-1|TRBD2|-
TGTGCCAGCAGTTACGCGGCTAGCGGGGGCAATGAGCAGTTCTTC
CASSYAASGGNEQFF
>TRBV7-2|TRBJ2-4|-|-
TGTGCCAGCAGCTTAGATCCAGGGGGGGGAAACATTCAGTACTTC
CASSLDPGGGNIQYF
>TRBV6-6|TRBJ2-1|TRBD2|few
TGTGCCAGCAGTTACAAGGTGGGGGGGTCCTACAATGAGCAGTTCTTC
CASSYKVGGSYNEQFF
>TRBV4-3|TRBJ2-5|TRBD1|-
TGCGCCAGCAGCCAAGATCGGACAGGGGAAGAGACCCAGTACTTC
CASSQDRTGEETQYF
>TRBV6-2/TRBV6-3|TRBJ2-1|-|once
TGTGCCAGCACTCAGGCGGCTAGCGACCGAGGATTTTACAATGAGCAGTTCTTC
CASTQAASDRGFYNEQFF
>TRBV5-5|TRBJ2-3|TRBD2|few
TGTGCCAGCAGCTTGACTAGCGGGGGACCAGATACGCAGTATTTT
CASSLTSGGPDTQYF
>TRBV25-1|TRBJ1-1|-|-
TGTGCCAGCAGTGAAACCGGGAAGGGTGGTGAAGCTTTCTTT
CASSETGKGGEAFF
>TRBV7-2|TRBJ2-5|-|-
TGTGCCAGCAGCTTAGGCCCCGGTACGGGGCAAGAGACCCAGTACTTC
CASSLGPGTGQETQYF
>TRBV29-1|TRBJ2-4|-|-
TGCAGCGTTGAAGAGGGCATTCAGTACTTC
CSVEEGIQYF
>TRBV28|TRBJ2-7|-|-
TGTGCCAGCAGTTCCATCACAGAATCATTCTACGAGCAGTACTTC
CASSSITESFYEQYF
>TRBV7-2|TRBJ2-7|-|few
TGTGCCAGCACCAAAGGCGGGACTCCATACGAGCAGTACTTC
CASTKGGTPYEQYF
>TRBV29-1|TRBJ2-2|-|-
TGCAGCGTTGGGGCTAGTCCTAAAAACACCGGGGAGCTGTTTTTT
CSVGASPKNTGELFF
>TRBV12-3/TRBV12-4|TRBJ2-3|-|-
TGTGCCAGCAGTGTCGGGGCCACTACGGAATATTTT
CASSVGATTEYF
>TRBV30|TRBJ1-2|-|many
TGTGCCTGGAGTGTACAAGGGCCAGCCTATGGCTACACCTTC
CAWSVQGPAYGYTF
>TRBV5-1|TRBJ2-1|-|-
TGCGCCAGCAGCTTGGGTGACAGCACGGGGTACAATGAGCAGTTCTTC
CASSLGDSTGYNEQFF
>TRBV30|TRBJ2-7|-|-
TGCGCCTGGTCCCGTAGCTCCTACAATGAGCAGTACTTC
CAWSRSSYNEQYF
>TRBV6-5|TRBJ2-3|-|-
TGTGCCAGCAGAAACAGCGGATGGGGAGGCGATACGCAGTATTTT
CASRNSGWGGDTQYF
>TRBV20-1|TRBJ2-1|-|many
TGCAGTGCTAGCCCCGGGCAGGGCCGACGAAGCTCCTACAATGAGCAGTTCTTC
CSASPGQGRRSSYNEQFF
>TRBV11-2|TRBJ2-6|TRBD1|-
TGTGCCAGCAGCTTAGTACAGGGGGGCCCCTGGGCCAACGTCCTGACTTTC
CASSLVQGGPWANVLTF